The 9 T cell receptor beta chains below were found in one sample sequenced in a study of cytomegalovirus exposure and HLA in healthy donors. 60 Vbeta and 13 Jbeta primers were used in PCR. The data were produced by immunoSEQ multiplex PCR, yet TCRdb's version contains in-frame clones alone and is incomplete. The sample lists roughly 180,000 clones, roughly 84% occurring once. The sequenced material came from PBMCs. These receptors came from a boy aged 2 to 10 in good health and CMV-seronegative.

This clone was recorded a few times. This chain joins TRBV5-1 and TRBJ2-5; 8 bases fit TRBD1. V trimming: 7 bases; J trimming: 4 bases; junction bases outside the gene matches: 6. In germline, CDR1 is SGHRS, CDR2 YFSETQ. CDR3 length: 13 amino acids. This CDR3 is CASQAQGAETQYF. The DNA of the CDR3 is TGCGCCAGCCAAGCCCAGGGGGCAGAGACCCAGTACTTC.

The chain combines TRBV11-2 with TRBJ2-1; a weak D match, TRBD2 (5 bases). The CDR3 is 16 residues long. The V and J ends lost 5 bases and 4 bases respectively, with 18 bases between them. CDR1 and CDR2 from the germline V gene are SGHAT and FQNNGV. CDR3 residues: CASSQIGLYTYNEQFF. In DNA form, the CDR3 reads TGTGCCAGCAGCCAGATCGGACTTTATACGTACAATGAGCAGTTCTTC.

The chain recombines TRBV6-1 with TRBJ1-4; D is perhaps TRBD1 (5 bases). The germline CDR1 and CDR2 sequences are MNHNS and SASEGT. This CDR3 contains 16 residues. The V end lost 2 bases, the J end lost 5 bases, and 15 bases lay between the germline ends. DNA of the CDR3: TGTGCCAGCAGTGAACCGGGGGGAATCCGAAATGAAAAACTGTTTTTT. Protein: CASSEPGGIRNEKLFF.

This clone has more than one count but fewer than ten. The chain is built from TRBV6-5 and TRBJ1-1, with TRBD1 as a possible D gene (5 bases). CDR1 is MNHEY, CDR2 SVGAGI, per germline. The CDR3 is made up of 13 amino acids. V gave up 4 bases and J gave up 1 base, with 7 bases separating them. The CDR3 spells CASSLTENTEAFF. In DNA, the CDR3 is TGTGCCAGCAGTTTGACAGAGAACACTGAAGCTTTCTTT.

The J gene is TRBJ2-1, the V gene TRBV4-3; 8 bases match TRBD2. CDR1 and CDR2 (germline): LGHNA, YSLEER. V lost 4 bases and J lost 7; bases outside the gene matches: 12. The CDR3 consists of 16 residues. The CDR3 region has the DNA TGCGCCAGCAGCCCGCTGGGAGCGGGAGTCCCGAATGAGCAGTTCTTC. Amino acid sequence: CASSPLGAGVPNEQFF.

The chain couples TRBV6-1 to TRBJ1-1; D is perhaps TRBD1 (6 bases). The CDR3 sequence is 13 residues long. Per germline, CDR1 MNHNS and CDR2 SASEGT. V was clipped by 5 bases and J by 7 bases, with 14 bases between them. CDR3 sequence reads: CASSIRTELEAFF. The CDR3, as DNA: TGTGCCAGCAGTATAAGGACAGAGCTTGAAGCTTTCTTT.

The count of this clone is one. This sequence joins TRBV6-6 and TRBJ1-6; D ambiguous. The germline V gene encodes CDR1 MNHNY and CDR2 SVGAGI (reference sequence). V was cut by 2 bases and J by 6 bases, with 8 bases left in between. The CDR3 is 14 residues long. Here the CDR3 reads CASSYEGANSPLHF. The CDR3 DNA follows: TGTGCCAGCAGTTACGAGGGAGCTAATTCACCCCTCCACTTT.

The rearrangement links TRBV4-2 to TRBJ2-1; 10 bases agree with TRBD2. Germline-derived CDR1 and CDR2 are LGHNA and YNFKEQ. The CDR3 is 16 amino acids. J was trimmed by 4 bases and V by 1 base; bases with no gene match: 4. The CDR3 coding sequence is TGTGCCAGCAGCCAAGGGAGCGGGGGGGTTTACAATGAGCAGTTCTTC. Its translation: CASSQGSGGVYNEQFF.

In DNA form, the CDR3 reads TGTGCCAGCGAGGGGGTCCGAGCATTGGATACGCAGTATTTT. Translated: CASEGVRALDTQYF. This chain connects TRBV6-6 to TRBJ2-3, with D possibly TRBD1 on 6 matching bases. Germline CDR1 is MNHNY and CDR2 is SVGAGI (reference sequence). The V end lost 8 bases, the J end lost 6 bases, and 18 bases lay between the germline ends. The CDR3 runs 14 residues.